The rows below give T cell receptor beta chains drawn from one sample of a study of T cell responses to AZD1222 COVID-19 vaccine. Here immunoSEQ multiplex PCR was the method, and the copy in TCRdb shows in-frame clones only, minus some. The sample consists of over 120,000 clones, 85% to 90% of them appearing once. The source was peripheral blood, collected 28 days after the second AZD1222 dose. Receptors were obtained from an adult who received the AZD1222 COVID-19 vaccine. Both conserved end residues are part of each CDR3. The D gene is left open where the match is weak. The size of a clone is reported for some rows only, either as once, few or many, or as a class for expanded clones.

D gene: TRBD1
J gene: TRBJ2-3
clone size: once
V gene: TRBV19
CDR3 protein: CASSMGQHTDTQYF

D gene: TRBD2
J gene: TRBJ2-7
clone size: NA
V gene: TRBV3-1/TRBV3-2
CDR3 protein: CASSLVGGGDGEQYF

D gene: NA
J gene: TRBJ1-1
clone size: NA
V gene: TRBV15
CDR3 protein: CATRRQNTEAFF

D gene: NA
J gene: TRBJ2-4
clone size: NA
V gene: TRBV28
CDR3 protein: CASSWLQADKNIQYF

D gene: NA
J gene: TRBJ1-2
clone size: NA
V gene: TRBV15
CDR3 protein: CATSLEPAPQVEYGYTF

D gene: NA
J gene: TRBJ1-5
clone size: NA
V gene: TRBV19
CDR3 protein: CASSQTGYQPQHF

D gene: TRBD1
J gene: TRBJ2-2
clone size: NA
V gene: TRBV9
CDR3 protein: CASRTGGSGELFF

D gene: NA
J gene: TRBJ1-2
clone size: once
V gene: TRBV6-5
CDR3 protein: CASRRNLNYGYTF

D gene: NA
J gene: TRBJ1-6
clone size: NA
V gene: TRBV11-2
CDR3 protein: CASSSLTGYSPLHF

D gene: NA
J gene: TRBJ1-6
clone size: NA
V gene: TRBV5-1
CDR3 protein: CASSLGGAGDSPLHF